This record covers a single T cell receptor (beta chain). The data originate from a study of cytomegalovirus exposure and HLA in healthy donors. The PCR contained 60 Vbeta and 13 Jbeta primers. Sequenced by immunoSEQ multiplex PCR; TCRdb stores in-frame clones only, minus some. The sample includes over 150,000 clones, 70% to 85% of them seen just once. The sequence derives from a girl aged 2-15 years in good health and CMV-seropositive. What was sequenced was PBMCs.

DNA of the CDR3: TGCGCCAGCAGTCTTCACAGGGGACCCTACGAGCAGTACTTC. This encodes CASSLHRGPYEQYF. The chain has TRBV10-1 and TRBJ2-7, with TRBD1 matching over 7 bases. The CDR3 length is 14 residues. Trimming removed 5 bases from V and 2 bases from J; junction bases left unmatched: 6. CDR1 is WNHNN and CDR2 is SYGVQD in the germline V gene (reference sequence).